The T cell receptor (beta chain) described here comes from a study of blood T cell repertoires in COVID-19. The assay was immunoSEQ multiplex PCR, and TCRdb's table has in-frame clones only and misses some. The repertoire holds fewer than 350,000 clones, almost 90% seen once, with approximately 1.5% in the top ten. This CDR3 spans 12 amino acids. Trimming removed 4 bases from V and 8 bases from J, with 12 bases in between. The V gene's germline CDR1 is SGHRS and CDR2 YFSETQ. In assigning cohorts, the study relied on participant-reported clinical history. V gene TRBV5-1 combines with J gene TRBJ1-1; unclear D gene. The sequence was collected from a woman between 18 and 29 years old with acute COVID-19. Sequenced material: PBMCs or T cells enriched from blood (not recorded which). Here the CDR3 DNA reads TGCGCCAGCAGCCTTCCCACTGCGGAAGCTTTCTTT. Amino acids: CASSLPTAEAFF.